This passage covers 5 T cell receptor beta chains from one sample sequenced in a study of cytomegalovirus exposure and HLA in healthy donors. Use of 60 Vbeta and 13 Jbeta primers characterized the PCR. Sequencing was performed with immunoSEQ multiplex PCR; in TCRdb, only in-frame clones are kept and a portion is missing. The top ten hold 8.9% of the sample, which has 120,000 or so clones, 80% seen once. Source material: PBMCs. The receptors were sampled from a man aged 25 to 40 in good health and CMV-seropositive.

In this sample, this clone turned up a few times. J is TRBJ2-6 and V is TRBV9; 8 positions agree with TRBD1. J lost 0 bases, V lost 1 base, and 12 bases had no gene match. The CDR3 is made up of 20 amino acids. CDR1 and CDR2 from the germline V gene are SGDLS and YYNGEE. DNA for the CDR3: TGTGCCAGCAGCGTACGGACACCGGGACAGGATTACTCTGGGGCCAACGTCCTGACTTTC. As protein: CASSVRTPGQDYSGANVLTF.

A note on this clone: The germline gene is not matched at one end of the junction; a read error may be the cause. The chain joins TRBV7-9 to TRBJ2-7, with D maybe TRBD2 (6 bases). This CDR3 is built from 15 residues. CDR1 is SEHNR, CDR2 FQNEAQ, per germline (reference sequence). CDR3 DNA: TGTTCCAGCAGCAGCGGAGGGGCAGACCGTTACGAGCAGTACTTC. Amino acids: CSSSSGGADRYEQYF.

The V and J genes are TRBV6-5 and TRBJ1-1; perhaps TRBD1 as D (6 bases). Germline lookup yields CDR1 MNHEY and CDR2 SVGAGI. There are 14 residues in the CDR3. Between the trimmed V and J ends, which lost 6 bases and 0 bases, there was a span of 11 bases. CDR3 residues: CASSSDSMNTEAFF. The CDR3 region has the DNA TGTGCCAGCAGCTCGGACAGCATGAACACTGAAGCTTTCTTT.

This chain connects TRBV19 to TRBJ2-5; D possibly corresponds to TRBD2 (6 bases). Trimming stripped 5 bases from V and 5 bases from J, with 18 bases between. The CDR3 has 15 amino acids. The germline CDR1 and CDR2 sequences are LNHDA and SQIVND (reference sequence). The CDR3: CASSAGPSAGETQYF. The CDR3, as DNA: TGTGCCAGTAGTGCGGGCCCCTCGGCGGGGGAGACCCAGTACTTC.

The rearrangement uses TRBV5-6 and TRBJ1-2; a weak D match, TRBD1 (6 bases). The CDR3 runs 15 residues. Between the trimmed V and J ends, which lost 3 bases and 4 bases, there was a span of 16 bases. CDR1 is SGHDT, CDR2 YYEEEE, per germline. This CDR3 is CASSSLDRSIYGYTF. CDR3 sequence (DNA): TGTGCCAGCAGCTCGCTTGACAGGTCGATCTATGGCTACACCTTC.